This T cell receptor beta chain comes out of a study of blood T cell repertoires in COVID-19. Per the original methods: Scientists estimated how many nucleated cells there were by amplifying reference gene primers. Sequenced by immunoSEQ multiplex PCR; TCRdb stores in-frame clones only, minus some. V and J calls and clone size are copied from that table; D and trimming were computed from the DNA. The profile covers around 330,000 clones, with about 91% appearing a single time and 8% to 10% taken by the ten largest. CDR1 and CDR2 from the germline V gene are SGDLS and YYNGEE. This CDR3 is built from 15 residues. With V trimmed by 2 bases and J by 0 bases, 3 bases remained unmatched.

This sequence joins TRBV9 and TRBJ2-7; 9 positions agree with TRBD2. The sequence came from a woman aged 40-49 years who had recovered from COVID-19. The sample was PBMCs or T cells enriched from blood (not recorded which). For the CDR3, the DNA is TGTGCCAGCAGCGTTAGCGGGAGCCTCTCCTACGAGCAGTACTTC. This encodes CASSVSGSLSYEQYF.